This T cell receptor beta chain was sequenced for a study of T cell repertoires in cytomegalovirus infection. Across the study: Public TCR beta signatures marked donors with CMV infection and the matching HLA.

This clonotype was recorded a few times. TCRdb reprocessed the reads with MiXCR, giving one entry per CDR3 protein. The sample records 450,000 to 550,000 distinct CDR3 sequences, approximately 15% being singletons. CDR3 length: 14 residues. The V and J ends lost 8 bases and 7 bases respectively, with 18 bases between them. In germline, CDR1 is MNHEY, CDR2 SMNVEV (reference sequence). The sequence came from a human donor in good health (CMV status not recorded). Some clones in this sample may be carry-over from other donors' samples. V and J are TRBV27 and TRBJ2-1; TRBD1 might be the D (6 bases). The specimen sequenced was CD8+ T cells from PBMCs. CDR3 coding DNA: TGTGCCAGCGGACCATTAGGGGGTAGGAATGAGCAGTTCTTC. Translated, it gives CASGPLGGRNEQFF.